This T cell receptor (beta chain) was sequenced in a study of blood T cell repertoires in COVID-19. Whole-study context: Sample material is recorded as cDNA or gDNA derived from T cells, B-cell-depleted T cells, or PBMCs.

Sequencing was performed with immunoSEQ multiplex PCR; in TCRdb, only in-frame clones are kept and a portion is missing. Here the sample spans about 250,000 clones, 85% being singletons. There are 14 residues in the CDR3. Trimming pared 6 bases from V and 0 bases from J, leaving 11 bases between. Germline V gene data show CDR1 as SGHVS and CDR2 as FQNEAQ. The material sequenced was PBMCs or T cells enriched from blood (not recorded which). This sequence joins TRBV7-8 and TRBJ1-1; no reliable D call. The TCR comes from a woman aged 45-60 years who had been exposed to COVID-19. DNA of the CDR3: TGTGCCAGCAGGAGGCGGGGAATGAACACTGAAGCTTTCTTT. Amino acids: CASRRRGMNTEAFF.